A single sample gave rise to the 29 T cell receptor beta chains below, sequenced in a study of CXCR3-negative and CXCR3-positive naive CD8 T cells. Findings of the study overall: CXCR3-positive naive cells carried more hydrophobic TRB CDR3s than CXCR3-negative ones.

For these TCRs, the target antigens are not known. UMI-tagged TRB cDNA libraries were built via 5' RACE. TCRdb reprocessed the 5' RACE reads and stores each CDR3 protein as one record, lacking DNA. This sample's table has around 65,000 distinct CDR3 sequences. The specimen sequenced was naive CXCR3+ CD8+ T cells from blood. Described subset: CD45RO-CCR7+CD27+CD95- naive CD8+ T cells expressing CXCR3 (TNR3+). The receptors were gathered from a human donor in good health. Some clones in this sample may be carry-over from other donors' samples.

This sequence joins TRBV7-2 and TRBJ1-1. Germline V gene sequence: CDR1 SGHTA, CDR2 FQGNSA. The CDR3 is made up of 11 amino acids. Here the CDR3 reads CASRENTEAFF.

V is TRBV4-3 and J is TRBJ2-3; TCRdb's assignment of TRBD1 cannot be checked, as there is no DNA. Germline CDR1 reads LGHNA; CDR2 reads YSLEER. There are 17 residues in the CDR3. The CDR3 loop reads CASSQDGDASGFDVQYF.

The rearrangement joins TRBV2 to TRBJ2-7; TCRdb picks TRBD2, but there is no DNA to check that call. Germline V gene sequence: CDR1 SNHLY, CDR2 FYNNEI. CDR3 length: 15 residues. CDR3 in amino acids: CASSDLTSGTYEQYF.

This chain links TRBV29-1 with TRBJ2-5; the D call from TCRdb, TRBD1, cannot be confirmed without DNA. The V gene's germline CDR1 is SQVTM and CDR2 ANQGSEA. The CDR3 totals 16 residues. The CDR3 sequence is CSVGGVYGEPQETQYF.

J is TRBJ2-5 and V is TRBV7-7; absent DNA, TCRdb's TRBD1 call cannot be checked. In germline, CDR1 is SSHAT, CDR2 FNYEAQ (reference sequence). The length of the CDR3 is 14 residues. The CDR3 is CASSPAGGMETQYF.

CDR3 in amino acids: CASSLTRGDTQYF. J is TRBJ2-3 and V is TRBV7-6; TCRdb's assignment of TRBD2 cannot be checked, as there is no DNA. Germline lookup yields CDR1 SGHVS and CDR2 FNYEAQ. There are 13 residues in the CDR3.

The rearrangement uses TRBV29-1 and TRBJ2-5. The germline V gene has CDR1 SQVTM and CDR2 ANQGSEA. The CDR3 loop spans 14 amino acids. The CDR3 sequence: CSVEDVRRFETQYF.

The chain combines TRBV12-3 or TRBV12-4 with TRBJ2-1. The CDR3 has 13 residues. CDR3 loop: CASSFAPNNEQFF.

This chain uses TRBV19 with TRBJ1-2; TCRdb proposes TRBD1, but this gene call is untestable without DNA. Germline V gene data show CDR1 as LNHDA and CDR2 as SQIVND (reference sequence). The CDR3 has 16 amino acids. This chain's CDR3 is CASSPPGTEMNYGYTF.

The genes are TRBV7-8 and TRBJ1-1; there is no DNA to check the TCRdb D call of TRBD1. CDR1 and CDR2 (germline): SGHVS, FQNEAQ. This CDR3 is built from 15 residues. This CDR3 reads CASSVASGRNTEAFF. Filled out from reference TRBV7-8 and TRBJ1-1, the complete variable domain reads GAGVSQSPRYKVAKRGQDVALRCDPISGHVSLFWYQQALGQGPEFLTYFQNEAQLDKSGLPSDRFFAERPEGSVSTLKIQRTQQEDSAVYLCASSVASGRNTEAFFGQGTRLTVV.

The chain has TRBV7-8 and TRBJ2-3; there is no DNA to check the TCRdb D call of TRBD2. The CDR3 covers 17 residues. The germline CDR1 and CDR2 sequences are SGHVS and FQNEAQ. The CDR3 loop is CASSLGSGGVGTDTQYF.

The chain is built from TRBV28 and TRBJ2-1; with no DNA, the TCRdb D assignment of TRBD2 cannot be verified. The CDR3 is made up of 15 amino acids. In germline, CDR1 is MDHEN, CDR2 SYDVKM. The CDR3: CASSLSSWAGNEQFF.

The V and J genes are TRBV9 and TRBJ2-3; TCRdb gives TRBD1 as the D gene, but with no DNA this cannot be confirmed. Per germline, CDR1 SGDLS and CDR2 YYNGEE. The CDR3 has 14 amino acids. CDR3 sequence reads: CASSVGGVSDTQYF.

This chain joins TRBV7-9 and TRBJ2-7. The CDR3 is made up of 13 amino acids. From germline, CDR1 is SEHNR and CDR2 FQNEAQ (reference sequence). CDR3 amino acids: CASSLFDDPEQYF.

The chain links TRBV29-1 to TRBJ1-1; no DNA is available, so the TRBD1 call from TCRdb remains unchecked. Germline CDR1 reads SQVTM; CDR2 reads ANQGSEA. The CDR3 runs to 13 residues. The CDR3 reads CSVAGGRNTEAFF.

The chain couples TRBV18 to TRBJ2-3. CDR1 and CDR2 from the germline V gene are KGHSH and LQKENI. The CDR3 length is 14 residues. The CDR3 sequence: CASSPFISTDTQYF.

CDR3 loop: CASSAERQGETDTQYF. This sequence joins TRBV5-6 and TRBJ2-3; lacking DNA, the TRBD1 call made by TCRdb goes unchecked. This CDR3 region has 16 residues. CDR1 is SGHDT, CDR2 YYEEEE, per germline.

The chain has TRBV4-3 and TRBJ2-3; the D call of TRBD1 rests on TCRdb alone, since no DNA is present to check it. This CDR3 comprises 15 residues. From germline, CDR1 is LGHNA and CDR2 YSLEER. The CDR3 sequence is CASSQERGLADTQYF.

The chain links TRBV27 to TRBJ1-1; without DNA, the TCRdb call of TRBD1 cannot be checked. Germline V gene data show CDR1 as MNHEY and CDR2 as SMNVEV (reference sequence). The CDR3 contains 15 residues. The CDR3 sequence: CASSVDRGINTEAFF.

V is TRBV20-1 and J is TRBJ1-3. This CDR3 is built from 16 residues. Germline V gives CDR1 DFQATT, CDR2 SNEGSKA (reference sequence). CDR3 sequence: CSAREGYPFSGNTIYF.

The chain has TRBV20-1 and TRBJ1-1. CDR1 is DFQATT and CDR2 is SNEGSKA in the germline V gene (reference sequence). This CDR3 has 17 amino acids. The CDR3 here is CSARVRALPPMNTEAFF.

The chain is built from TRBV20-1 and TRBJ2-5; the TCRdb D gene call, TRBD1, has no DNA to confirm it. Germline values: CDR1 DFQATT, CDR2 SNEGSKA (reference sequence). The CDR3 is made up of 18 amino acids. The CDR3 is CSARATTGPGLLGETQYF.

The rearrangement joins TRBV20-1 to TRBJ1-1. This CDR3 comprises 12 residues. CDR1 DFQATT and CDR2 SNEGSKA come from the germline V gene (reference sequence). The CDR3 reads CSASRDYTEAFF.

CDR3 amino acids: CASSYADTQYF. V gene TRBV5-5 combines with J gene TRBJ2-3. This CDR3 spans 11 amino acids. Germline V gene sequence: CDR1 SGHKS, CDR2 YYEKEE (reference sequence).

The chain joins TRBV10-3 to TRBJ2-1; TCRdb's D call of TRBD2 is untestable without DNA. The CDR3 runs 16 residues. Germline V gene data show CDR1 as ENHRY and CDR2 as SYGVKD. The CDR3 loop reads CAISVGLAGGVNEQFF.

CDR3 in amino acids: CASSQLAVKGAFYGYTF. The chain recombines TRBV4-2 with TRBJ1-2; absent DNA, TCRdb's TRBD1 call cannot be checked. The CDR3 totals 17 residues. Germline V lookup: CDR1 LGHNA, CDR2 YNFKEQ.

CDR3 sequence: CASSRMTGDDEQYF. The gene calls are TRBV4-1 and TRBJ2-7; TCRdb calls TRBD1, which cannot be checked without DNA. Germline V lookup: CDR1 MGHRA, CDR2 YSYEKL. This CDR3 region has 14 residues.

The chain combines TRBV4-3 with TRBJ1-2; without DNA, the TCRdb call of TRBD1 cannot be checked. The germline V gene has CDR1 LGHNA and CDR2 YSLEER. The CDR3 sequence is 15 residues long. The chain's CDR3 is CASSQDSASGDGYTF.

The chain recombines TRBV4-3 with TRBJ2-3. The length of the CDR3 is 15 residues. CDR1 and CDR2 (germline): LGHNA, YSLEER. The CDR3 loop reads CASSQDRAALDTQYF.